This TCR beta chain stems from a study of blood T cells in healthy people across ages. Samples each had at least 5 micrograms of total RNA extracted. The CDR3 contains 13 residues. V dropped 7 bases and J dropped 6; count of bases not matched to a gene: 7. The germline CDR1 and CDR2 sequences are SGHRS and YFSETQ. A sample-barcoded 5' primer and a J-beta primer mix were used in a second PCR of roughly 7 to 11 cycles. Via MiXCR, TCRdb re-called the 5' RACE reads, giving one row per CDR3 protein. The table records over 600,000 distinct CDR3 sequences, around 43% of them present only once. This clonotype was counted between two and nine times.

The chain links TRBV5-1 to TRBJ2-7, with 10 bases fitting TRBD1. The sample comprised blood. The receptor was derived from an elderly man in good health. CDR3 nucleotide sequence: TGCGCCAGCGCTGACAGGGGGCGAGGCGAGCAGTACTTC. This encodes CASADRGRGEQYF.